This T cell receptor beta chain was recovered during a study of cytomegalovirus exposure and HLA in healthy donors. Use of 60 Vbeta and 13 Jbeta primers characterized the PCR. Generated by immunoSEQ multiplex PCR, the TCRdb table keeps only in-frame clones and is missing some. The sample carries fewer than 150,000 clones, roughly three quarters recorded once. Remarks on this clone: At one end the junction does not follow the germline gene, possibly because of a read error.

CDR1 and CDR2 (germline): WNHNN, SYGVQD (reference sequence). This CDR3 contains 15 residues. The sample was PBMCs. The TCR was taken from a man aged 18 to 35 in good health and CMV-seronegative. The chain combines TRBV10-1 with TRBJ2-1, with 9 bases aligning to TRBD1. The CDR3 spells CASRESRGQGTPQFF. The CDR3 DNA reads TGCGCCAGCAGGGAGTCGAGAGGACAGGGGACACCGCAGTTCTTC.